This TCR beta chain appears in the sequencing data of a study of cytomegalovirus exposure and HLA in healthy donors. Both 60 Vbeta primers and 13 Jbeta primers went into the PCR. Profiling relied on immunoSEQ multiplex PCR, and the TCRdb table lists in-frame clones only, not all of them. The sample holds tens of thousands of clones, roughly 70% seen once. The origin of this receptor is a woman between 35 and 50 years old in good health and CMV-seropositive. The sequenced sample consisted of PBMCs.

This CDR3 reads CASMRGLNQPQHF. The CDR3 DNA is TGTGCCAGCATGAGGGGGTTGAATCAGCCCCAGCATTTT. This rearrangement joins TRBV27 to TRBJ1-5; D is perhaps TRBD1 (6 bases). V was clipped by 7 bases and J by 4 bases, with 11 bases between them. The CDR3 is 13 residues long. Germline loops: CDR1 MNHEY, CDR2 SMNVEV (reference sequence).